These T cell receptor beta chains were read from a single sample in a study of post-analysis software for immune sequencing data. One entry per CDR3 protein results from TCRdb running MiXCR on the PCR reads. Of hundreds of thousands of distinct CDR3 sequences listed, around 64% are singletons. The sequencing sample was made of blood. Every receptor here comes from a girl aged 2 to 10 with multiple sclerosis. Each CDR3 is given with its conserved first and last residue. D genes are given only for firm matches. A row's size may be missing; if present it is once, few, many or a size class.

cdr3_nt: TGTGCCTGGAGTGTATATGATCGCGCCAAAAACATTCAGTACTTC
cdr3_aa: CAWSVYDRAKNIQYF
v_call: TRBV30
d_call: NA
clone_size: few
cdr3_length: 15
j_call: TRBJ2-4

cdr3_nt: TGCAGCGTTTGGAGGGAGCGCGAGCAGTACTTC
cdr3_aa: CSVWREREQYF
v_call: TRBV29-1
d_call: NA
clone_size: NA
cdr3_length: 11
j_call: TRBJ2-7

cdr3_nt: TGTGCCAGCAGCTCCGGGGGGGCAGCTCATACGCAGTATTTT
cdr3_aa: CASSSGGAAHTQYF
v_call: TRBV7-2
d_call: TRBD2
clone_size: few
cdr3_length: 14
j_call: TRBJ2-3

cdr3_nt: TGTGCCAGCAGCTTGGGTCAGGGGGGCAGGCAGACTGAGCAGTTCTTC
cdr3_aa: CASSLGQGGRQTEQFF
v_call: TRBV11-2
d_call: NA
clone_size: NA
cdr3_length: 16
j_call: TRBJ2-1

cdr3_nt: TGTGCCAGCAGTTACGGACAGGAGATCATAGCAGATACGCAGTATTTT
cdr3_aa: CASSYGQEIIADTQYF
v_call: TRBV6-6
d_call: TRBD1
clone_size: NA
cdr3_length: 16
j_call: TRBJ2-3

cdr3_nt: TGTGCCAGCAGCCCGGGACAGTCGTACCAAGAGACCCAGTACTTC
cdr3_aa: CASSPGQSYQETQYF
v_call: TRBV6-6
d_call: TRBD1
clone_size: NA
cdr3_length: 15
j_call: TRBJ2-5

cdr3_nt: TGTGCCAGCAGCTTAGGGACAGGAGAGACCCAGTACTTC
cdr3_aa: CASSLGTGETQYF
v_call: TRBV5-1
d_call: TRBD1
clone_size: few
cdr3_length: 13
j_call: TRBJ2-5

cdr3_nt: TGTGCCAGCAGCCCGTTGCCCTGTTGGCAACAGAACACTGAAGCTTTCTTT
cdr3_aa: CASSPLPCWQQNTEAFF
v_call: TRBV21-1
d_call: NA
clone_size: NA
cdr3_length: 17
j_call: TRBJ1-1

cdr3_nt: TGCAGCGTTGAACCTCCGACAGGCAAGAACACTGAAGCTTTCTTT
cdr3_aa: CSVEPPTGKNTEAFF
v_call: TRBV29-1
d_call: NA
clone_size: NA
cdr3_length: 15
j_call: TRBJ1-1

cdr3_nt: TGTGCCAGCAGTCTCGGGACTAGCGGGCCCAATGAGCAGTTCTTC
cdr3_aa: CASSLGTSGPNEQFF
v_call: TRBV12-3/TRBV12-4
d_call: TRBD2
clone_size: NA
cdr3_length: 15
j_call: TRBJ2-1

cdr3_nt: TGTGCCAGCAGTTACTCGGGTCAGGGTGGGGGAGACAATGAGCAGTTCTTC
cdr3_aa: CASSYSGQGGGDNEQFF
v_call: TRBV6-6
d_call: NA
clone_size: few
cdr3_length: 17
j_call: TRBJ2-1

cdr3_nt: TGTGCCAGCTTAGGACAGGACGGTTACAATGAGCAGTTCTTC
cdr3_aa: CASLGQDGYNEQFF
v_call: TRBV10-3
d_call: TRBD1
clone_size: NA
cdr3_length: 14
j_call: TRBJ2-1

cdr3_nt: TGTGCCAGCAGTTTATCGAACGGGGAGCTGTTTTTT
cdr3_aa: CASSLSNGELFF
v_call: TRBV27
d_call: NA
clone_size: NA
cdr3_length: 12
j_call: TRBJ2-2

cdr3_nt: TGCGCCAGCCCATTGCTTGGATTGGGGGGCTCTGGAAACACCATATATTTT
cdr3_aa: CASPLLGLGGSGNTIYF
v_call: TRBV10-1
d_call: NA
clone_size: few
cdr3_length: 17
j_call: TRBJ1-3

cdr3_nt: TGTGCCAGCAGCCAGACTGGAGCGATGGAGCGTGAGACCCAGTACTTC
cdr3_aa: CASSQTGAMERETQYF
v_call: TRBV11-2
d_call: NA
clone_size: NA
cdr3_length: 16
j_call: TRBJ2-5

cdr3_nt: TGTGCCACCAGTGATTCCTTCACCCCCGGCAGGACTAGCGCATACAATGAGCAGTTCTTC
cdr3_aa: CATSDSFTPGRTSAYNEQFF
v_call: TRBV24-1
d_call: TRBD2
clone_size: NA
cdr3_length: 20
j_call: TRBJ2-1